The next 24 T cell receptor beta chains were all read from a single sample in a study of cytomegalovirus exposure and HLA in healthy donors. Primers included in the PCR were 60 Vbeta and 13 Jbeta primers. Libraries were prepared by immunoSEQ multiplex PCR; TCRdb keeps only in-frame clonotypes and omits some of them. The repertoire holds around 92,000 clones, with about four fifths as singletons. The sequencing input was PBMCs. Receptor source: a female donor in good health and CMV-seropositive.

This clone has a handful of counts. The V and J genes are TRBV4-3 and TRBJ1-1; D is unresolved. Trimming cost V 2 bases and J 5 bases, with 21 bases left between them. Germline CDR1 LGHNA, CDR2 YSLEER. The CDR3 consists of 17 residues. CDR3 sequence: CASSQRNHWGVGTEAFF. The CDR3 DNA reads TGCGCCAGCAGCCAACGCAACCACTGGGGAGTAGGAACTGAAGCTTTCTTT.

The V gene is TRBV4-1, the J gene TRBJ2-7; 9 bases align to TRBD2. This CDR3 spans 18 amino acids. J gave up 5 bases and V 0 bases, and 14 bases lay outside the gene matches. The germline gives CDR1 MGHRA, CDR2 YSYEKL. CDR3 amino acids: CASSQEPSPGLAGHEQYF. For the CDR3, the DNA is TGCGCCAGCAGCCAAGAACCGAGCCCGGGACTAGCAGGTCACGAGCAGTACTTC.

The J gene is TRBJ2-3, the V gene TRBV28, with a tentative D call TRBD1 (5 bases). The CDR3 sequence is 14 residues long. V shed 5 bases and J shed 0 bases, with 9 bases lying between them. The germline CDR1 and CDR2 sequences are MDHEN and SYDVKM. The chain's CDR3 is CASSTRTSTDTQYF. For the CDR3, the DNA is TGTGCCAGCAGTACCCGGACAAGCACAGATACGCAGTATTTT. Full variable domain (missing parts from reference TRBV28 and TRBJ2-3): DVKVTQSSRYLVKRTGEKVFLECVQDMDHENMFWYRQDPGLGLRLIYFSYDVKMKEKGDIPEGYSVSREKKERFSLILESASTNQTSMYLCASSTRTSTDTQYFGPGTRLTVL.

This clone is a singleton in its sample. CDR3 in DNA: TGCGCCAGCAGCTTGGGGTGGTTGGGACAGTACTACGAGCAGTACTTC. Protein sequence: CASSLGWLGQYYEQYF. The chain has TRBV5-1 and TRBJ2-7; 7 nucleotides line up with TRBD1. CDR1 and CDR2 (germline): SGHRS, YFSETQ. This CDR3 comprises 16 residues. The J segment lost 3 bases and the V segment lost 0 bases, leaving 9 bases of the junction unmatched. The whole variable domain, remainder taken from reference TRBV5-1 and TRBJ2-7, is KAGVTQTPRYLIKTRGQQVTLSCSPISGHRSVSWYQQTPGQGLQFLFEYFSETQRNKGNFPGRFSGRQFSNSRSEMNVSTLELGDSALYLCASSLGWLGQYYEQYFGPGTRLTVT.

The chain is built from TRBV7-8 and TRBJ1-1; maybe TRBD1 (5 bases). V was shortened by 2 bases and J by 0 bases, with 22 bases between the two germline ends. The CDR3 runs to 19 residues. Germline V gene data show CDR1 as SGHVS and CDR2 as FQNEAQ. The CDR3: CASSLSTPVGASLNTEAFF. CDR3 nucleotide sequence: TGTGCCAGCAGCTTATCTACCCCCGTTGGGGCGTCTTTGAACACTGAAGCTTTCTTT.

CDR3 region: CASSIVRGTEAFF. CDR3 nucleotides: TGTGCCAGTAGTATAGTTAGGGGAACTGAAGCTTTCTTT. The chain combines TRBV19 with TRBJ1-1; a weak D match, TRBD1 (5 bases). Germline CDR1 is LNHDA and CDR2 is SQIVND (reference sequence). V gave up 1 base and J gave up 5 bases, with 8 bases separating them. The CDR3 is 13 residues long.

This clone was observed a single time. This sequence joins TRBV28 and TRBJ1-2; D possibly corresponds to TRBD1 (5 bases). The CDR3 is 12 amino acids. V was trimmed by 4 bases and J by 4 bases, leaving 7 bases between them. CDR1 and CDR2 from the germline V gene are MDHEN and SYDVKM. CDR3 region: CASSSTAYGYTF. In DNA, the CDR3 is TGTGCCAGCAGTTCGACAGCCTATGGCTACACCTTC.

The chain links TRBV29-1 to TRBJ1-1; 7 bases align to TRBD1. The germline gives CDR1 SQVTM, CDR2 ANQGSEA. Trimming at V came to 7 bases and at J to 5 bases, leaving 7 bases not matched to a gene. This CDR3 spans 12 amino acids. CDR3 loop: CSGGGAGTEAFF. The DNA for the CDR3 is TGCAGCGGAGGGGGCGCGGGGACTGAAGCTTTCTTT.

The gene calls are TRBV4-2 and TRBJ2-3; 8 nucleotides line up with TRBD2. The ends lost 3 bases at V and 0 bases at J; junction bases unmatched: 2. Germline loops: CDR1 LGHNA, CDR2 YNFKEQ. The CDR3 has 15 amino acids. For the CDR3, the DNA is TGTGCCAGCAGCCAGGCTAGCGGGAGCACAGATACGCAGTATTTT. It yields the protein CASSQASGSTDTQYF.

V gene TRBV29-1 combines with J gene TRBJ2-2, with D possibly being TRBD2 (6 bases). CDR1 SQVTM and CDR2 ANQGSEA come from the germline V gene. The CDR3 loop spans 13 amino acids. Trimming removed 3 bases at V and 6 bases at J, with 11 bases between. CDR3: CSVDRREAGELFF. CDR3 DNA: TGCAGCGTTGACCGCAGGGAGGCCGGGGAGCTGTTTTTT.

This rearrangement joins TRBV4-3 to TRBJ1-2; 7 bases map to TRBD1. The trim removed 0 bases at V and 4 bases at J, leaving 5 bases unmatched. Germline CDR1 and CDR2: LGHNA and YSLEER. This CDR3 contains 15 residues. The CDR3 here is CASSQDGGTAYGYTF. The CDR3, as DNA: TGCGCCAGCAGCCAAGATGGGGGGACAGCCTATGGCTACACCTTC.

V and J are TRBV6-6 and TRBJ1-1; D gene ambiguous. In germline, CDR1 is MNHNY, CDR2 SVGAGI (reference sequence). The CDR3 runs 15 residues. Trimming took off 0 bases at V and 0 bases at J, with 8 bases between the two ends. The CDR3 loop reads CASSYSHSMNTEAFF. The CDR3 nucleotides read TGTGCCAGCAGTTACTCGCACAGCATGAACACTGAAGCTTTCTTT.

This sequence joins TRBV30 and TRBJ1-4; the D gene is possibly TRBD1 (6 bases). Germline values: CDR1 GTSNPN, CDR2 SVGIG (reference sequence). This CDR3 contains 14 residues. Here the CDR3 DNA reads TGTGCTGAGGGGGGGCGAAGCCCAAATGAAAAACTGTTTTTT. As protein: CAEGGRSPNEKLFF.

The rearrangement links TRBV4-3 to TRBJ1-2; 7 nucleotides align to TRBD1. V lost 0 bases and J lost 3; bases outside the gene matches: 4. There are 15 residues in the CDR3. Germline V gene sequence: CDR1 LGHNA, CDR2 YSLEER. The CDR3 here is CASSQEMGTDYGYTF. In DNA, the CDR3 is TGCGCCAGCAGCCAAGAAATGGGGACAGACTATGGCTACACCTTC.

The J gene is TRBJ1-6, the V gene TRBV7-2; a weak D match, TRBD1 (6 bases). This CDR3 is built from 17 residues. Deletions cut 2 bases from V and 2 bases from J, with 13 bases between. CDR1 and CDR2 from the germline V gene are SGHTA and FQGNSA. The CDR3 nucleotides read TGTGCCAGCAGCTTATTTGGCAGGGGAGCCTATAATTCACCCCTCCACTTT. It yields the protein CASSLFGRGAYNSPLHF.

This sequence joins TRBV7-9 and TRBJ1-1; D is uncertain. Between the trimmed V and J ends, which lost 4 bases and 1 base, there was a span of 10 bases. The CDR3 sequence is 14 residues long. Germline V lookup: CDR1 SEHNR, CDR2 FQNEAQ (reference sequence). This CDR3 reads CASSSQQQNTEAFF. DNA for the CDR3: TGTGCCAGCAGCTCACAACAGCAGAACACTGAAGCTTTCTTT.

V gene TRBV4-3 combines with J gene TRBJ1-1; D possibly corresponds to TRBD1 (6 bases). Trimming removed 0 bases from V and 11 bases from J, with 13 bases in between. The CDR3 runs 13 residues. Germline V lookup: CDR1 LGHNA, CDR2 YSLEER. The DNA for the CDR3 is TGCGCCAGCAGCCAAGAATTACGGGACAAGGCTTTCTTT. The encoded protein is CASSQELRDKAFF.

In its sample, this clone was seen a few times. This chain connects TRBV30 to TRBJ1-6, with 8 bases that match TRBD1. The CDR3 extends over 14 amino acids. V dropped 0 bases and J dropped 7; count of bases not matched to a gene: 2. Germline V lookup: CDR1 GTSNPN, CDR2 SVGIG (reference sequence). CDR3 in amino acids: CAWSVRTGNSPLHF. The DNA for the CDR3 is TGTGCCTGGAGTGTACGGACAGGGAATTCACCCCTCCACTTT.

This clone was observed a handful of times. The CDR3 sequence is CASSLRQGAATEAFF. The CDR3 coding sequence is TGTGCCAGCAGCTTAAGACAGGGGGCTGCCACTGAAGCTTTCTTT. V usage is TRBV7-2 and J usage is TRBJ1-1; TRBD1 agrees at 10 bases. The CDR3 has 15 residues. The V segment lost 2 bases and the J segment 4 bases; nucleotides outside the gene matches: 4. Germline values: CDR1 SGHTA, CDR2 FQGNSA.

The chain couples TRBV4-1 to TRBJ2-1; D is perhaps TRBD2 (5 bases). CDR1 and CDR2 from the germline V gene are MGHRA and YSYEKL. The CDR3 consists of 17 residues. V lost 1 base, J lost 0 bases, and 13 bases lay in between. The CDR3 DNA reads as TGCGCCAGCAGCCAAGGGGTGGGTGGGAGCTCCTACAATGAGCAGTTCTTC. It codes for CASSQGVGGSSYNEQFF.

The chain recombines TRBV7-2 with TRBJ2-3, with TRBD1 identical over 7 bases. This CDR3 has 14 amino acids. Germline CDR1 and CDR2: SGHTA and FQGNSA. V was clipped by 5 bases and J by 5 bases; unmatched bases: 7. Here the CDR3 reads CASSLRDSGDTQYF. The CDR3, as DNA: TGTGCCAGCAGCCTCCGGGACAGCGGAGATACGCAGTATTTT.

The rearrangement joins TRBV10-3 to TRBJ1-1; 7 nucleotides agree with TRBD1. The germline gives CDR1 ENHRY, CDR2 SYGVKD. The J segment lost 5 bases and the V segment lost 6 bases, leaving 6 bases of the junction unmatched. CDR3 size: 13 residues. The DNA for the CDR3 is TGTGCCATCAGGGGACAGCCTATAACTGAAGCTTTCTTT. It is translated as CAIRGQPITEAFF.

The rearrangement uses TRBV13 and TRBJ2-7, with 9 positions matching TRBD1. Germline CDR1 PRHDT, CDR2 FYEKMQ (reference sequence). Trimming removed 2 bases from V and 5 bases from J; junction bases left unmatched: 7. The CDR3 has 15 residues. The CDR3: CASSLRRTGGNEQYF. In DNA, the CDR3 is TGTGCCAGCAGCTTACGGCGAACAGGGGGCAACGAGCAGTACTTC. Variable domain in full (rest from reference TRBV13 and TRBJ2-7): AAGVIQSPRHLIKEKRETATLKCYPIPRHDTVYWYQQGPGQDPQFLISFYEKMQSDKGSIPDRFSAQQFSDYHSELNMSSLELGDSALYFCASSLRRTGGNEQYFGPGTRLTVT.

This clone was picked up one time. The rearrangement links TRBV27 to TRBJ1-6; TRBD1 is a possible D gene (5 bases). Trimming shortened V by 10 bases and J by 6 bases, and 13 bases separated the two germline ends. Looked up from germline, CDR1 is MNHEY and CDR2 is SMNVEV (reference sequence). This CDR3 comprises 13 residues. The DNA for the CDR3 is TGTGCCACCCAGGGCAACCCTAATTCACCCCTCCACTTT. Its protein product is CATQGNPNSPLHF.